These 25 T cell receptor beta chains were all obtained from the same sample, sequenced in a study of CD8 T cells in Susac syndrome (dated by TCRdb to the late 2010s). Library preparation employed the immunoSEQ multiplex PCR assay. RNA was extracted with the RNeasy kit and roughly 0.5 to 1 ug was reverse transcribed using random hexamers. TCRdb ran its own pipeline on the public reads, namely fastp trimming at Q25 and MiXCR clone calling, and kept in-frame beta chains. Records with the same CDR3 protein are collapsed into one entry carrying the most frequent genes and DNA. The sample profile shows fewer than 150,000 distinct CDR3 sequences; about 95% of them were found once. Of the sample, over 0.1% is held by the ten largest clones. The sequencing sample was made of CD4+ T cells from PBMCs. The receptors derive from a human donor in good health.

The chain joins TRBV7-2 to TRBJ1-4; no clear D gene. Trimming took 5 bases from V and 8 from J, leaving 21 bases between them. Germline lookup yields CDR1 SGHTA and CDR2 FQGNSA. This CDR3 is built from 16 residues. Here the CDR3 reads CASSLPGGSGREKLFF. CDR3 in DNA: TGTGCCAGCAGCCTACCGGGTGGGTCGGGAAGGGAAAAACTGTTTTTT. Full variable domain (outside the CDR3, taken from reference TRBV7-2 and TRBJ1-4): GAGVSQSPSNKVTEKGKDVELRCDPISGHTALYWYRQSLGQGLEFLIYFQGNSAPDKSGLPSDRFSAERTGGSVSTLTIQRTQQEDSAVYLCASSLPGGSGREKLFFGSGTQLSVL.

The gene calls are TRBV27 and TRBJ1-2; D unclear. Germline V gene sequence: CDR1 MNHEY, CDR2 SMNVEV (reference sequence). The V gene lost 4 bases and the J gene lost 8 bases, with 11 bases spanning the gap. The CDR3 is made up of 12 amino acids. The CDR3 region has the DNA TGTGCCAGCAGTTCTCGGACGGGGGGCTACACCTTC. Residues: CASSSRTGGYTF.

The chain has TRBV28 and TRBJ2-7; 8 positions match TRBD1. CDR3 size: 15 residues. The trim removed 5 bases at V and 3 bases at J, leaving 9 bases unmatched. The germline V gene encodes CDR1 MDHEN and CDR2 SYDVKM. The CDR3 reads CASSQRTGFIYEQYF. CDR3 bases: TGTGCCAGCAGTCAAAGGACAGGGTTCATCTACGAGCAGTACTTC. The full variable domain, in which reference TRBV28 and TRBJ2-7 provide the parts outside the CDR3, is DVKVTQSSRYLVKRTGEKVFLECVQDMDHENMFWYRQDPGLGLRLIYFSYDVKMKEKGDIPEGYSVSREKKERFSLILESASTNQTSMYLCASSQRTGFIYEQYFGPGTRLTVT.

This clonotype has just one count. The chain employs TRBV7-9 and TRBJ1-1; D unresolved. V gave up 7 bases and J gave up 1 base, with 13 bases separating them. This CDR3 contains 14 residues. In germline, CDR1 is SEHNR, CDR2 FQNEAQ (reference sequence). CDR3 loop: CASTSQLPNTEAFF. DNA for the CDR3: TGTGCCAGCACCTCACAACTCCCGAACACTGAAGCTTTCTTT.

V is TRBV30 and J is TRBJ1-3; the D gene is possibly TRBD1 (5 bases). The CDR3 has 15 amino acids. Deletions cut 5 bases from V and 2 bases from J, with 16 bases between. CDR1 GTSNPN and CDR2 SVGIG come from the germline V gene (reference sequence). CDR3 region: CAWRGVPGPGNTIYF. Written as DNA, the CDR3 is TGTGCCTGGCGAGGGGTACCGGGGCCTGGAAACACCATATATTTT.

The CDR3 is CASRPSLGETQYF. The CDR3, as DNA: TGTGCCAGCAGGCCCTCCCTGGGGGAGACCCAGTACTTC. The chain carries TRBV6-5 and TRBJ2-5; D is undetermined. With 6 bases removed from V and 5 bases from J, the gap between germline ends came to 13 bases. CDR3 length: 13 amino acids. Germline assignment: CDR1 MNHEY and CDR2 SVGAGI.

As DNA, the CDR3 is TGTGCCAGCAGCTTGGGAGATTTCACCGGGGAGCTGTTTTTT. Its protein is CASSLGDFTGELFF. The J gene is TRBJ2-2, the V gene TRBV7-9, with TRBD2 as a possible D gene (5 bases). CDR1 is SEHNR and CDR2 is FQNEAQ in the germline V gene (reference sequence). Deletions cut 3 bases from V and 4 bases from J, with 9 bases between. This CDR3 has 14 residues.

This chain joins TRBV24-1 and TRBJ2-4; 8 bases are a match to TRBD2. Germline V gives CDR1 KGHDR, CDR2 SFDVKD. The CDR3 has 13 amino acids. Unmatched junction bases numbered 9, after V lost 10 bases and J lost 8 bases. The CDR3 loop reads CATSGGAVDIQYF. The CDR3 DNA sequence: TGTGCCACGTCGGGGGGGGCTGTGGACATTCAGTACTTC.

The V and J genes are TRBV30 and TRBJ1-1; D is perhaps TRBD1 (6 bases). The CDR3 is 13 amino acids. The germline V gene has CDR1 GTSNPN and CDR2 SVGIG (reference sequence). Trimming took off 0 bases at V and 4 bases at J, with 9 bases between the two ends. CDR3 amino acids: CAWSVEGGTEAFF. In DNA, the CDR3 is TGTGCCTGGAGTGTGGAAGGGGGCACTGAAGCTTTCTTT.

J is TRBJ2-7 and V is TRBV7-2, with 7 bases fitting TRBD1. Germline CDR1 and CDR2: SGHTA and FQGNSA. Germline trimming cut 3 bases from V and 2 bases from J; bases unmatched to any gene: 4. CDR3 length equals 14 residues. CDR3 nucleotide sequence: TGTGCCAGCAGCTTCGGGACAGTGGCCTACGAGCAGTACTTC. This gives the protein CASSFGTVAYEQYF.

The rearrangement links TRBV29-1 to TRBJ2-2; no reliable D call. This CDR3 has 11 amino acids. The V gene's germline CDR1 is SQVTM and CDR2 ANQGSEA. CDR3 sequence: CNASQTGELFF. Written as DNA, the CDR3 is TGCAACGCCTCCCAAACCGGGGAGCTGTTTTTT.

The genes are TRBV6-2 or TRBV6-3 and TRBJ2-4; TRBD2 might be the D (6 bases). The CDR3 consists of 15 residues. Germline CDR1 reads MNHEY; CDR2 reads SVGEGT. The V and J ends lost 2 bases and 1 base respectively, with 9 bases between them. The CDR3 DNA is TGTGCCAGCAGTTACGCCGGGGGTGCCAAAAACATTCAGTACTTC. Translating it yields CASSYAGGAKNIQYF.

This chain uses TRBV9 with TRBJ2-7; 10 bases agree with TRBD2. The CDR3 extends over 15 amino acids. V was clipped by 1 base and J by 1 base; unmatched bases: 2. The V gene's germline CDR1 is SGDLS and CDR2 YYNGEE. CDR3 DNA: TGTGCCAGCAGCGTAACTAGCGGGGCTTCCTACGAGCAGTACTTC. It yields the protein CASSVTSGASYEQYF.

This chain uses TRBV18 with TRBJ2-1; 7 positions match TRBD2. V was clipped by 1 base and J by 2 bases; unmatched bases: 5. Germline values: CDR1 KGHSH, CDR2 LQKENI. The CDR3 contains 16 residues. The CDR3 DNA is TGTGCCAGCTCACCACTCGCGGGAGAGACCTACAATGAGCAGTTCTTC. Its protein product is CASSPLAGETYNEQFF.

The chain uses TRBV6-5 and TRBJ1-2; tentative D call: TRBD1 (5 bases). Trimming removed 0 bases at V and 4 bases at J, with 12 bases between. The CDR3 contains 15 residues. Germline V CDR1 and CDR2: MNHEY, SVGAGI. The CDR3 region is CASSYSTGGTYGYTF. CDR3 bases: TGTGCCAGCAGTTACTCTACAGGCGGAACCTATGGCTACACCTTC.

A single count supports this clonotype. The J gene is TRBJ1-5, the V gene TRBV12-3 or TRBV12-4; 8 bases fit TRBD1. CDR3 length equals 14 residues. V lost 6 bases to trimming and J lost 2 bases; unmatched junction nucleotides: 3. DNA for the CDR3: TGTGCCAGCAGATCGACAGGGGGCAATCAGCCCCAGCATTTT. It codes for CASRSTGGNQPQHF.

The chain has TRBV27 and TRBJ2-7; possibly TRBD1 for D (6 bases). V was pared by 6 bases and J by 2 bases, with 17 bases between. Germline lookup yields CDR1 MNHEY and CDR2 SMNVEV (reference sequence). There are 15 residues in the CDR3. The CDR3 sequence: CASRGTGQRAYEQYF. CDR3 nucleotide sequence: TGTGCCAGCAGGGGTACGGGACAACGCGCCTACGAGCAGTACTTC.

This clonotype is a singleton in its sample. The chain has TRBV23-1 and TRBJ2-2; D possibly corresponds to TRBD1 (6 bases). TRBV23-1 is placed among ORFs of uncertain function. Trimming stripped 2 bases from V and 7 bases from J, with 17 bases between. This CDR3 contains 16 residues. The CDR3 DNA reads TGCGCCAGCAGTCAAGGGGGTTCTGGGGGCAGCGGGGAGCTGTTTTTT. Protein product: CASSQGGSGGSGELFF.

The chain uses TRBV24-1 and TRBJ2-1; TRBD2 matches at 7 bases. The CDR3 totals 11 residues. V lost 4 bases, J lost 10 bases, and 0 bases stayed unmatched. CDR1 is KGHDR and CDR2 is SFDVKD in the germline V gene. CDR3 sequence: CATSEGGEQFF. CDR3 sequence (DNA): TGTGCCACCAGTGAGGGGGGGGAGCAGTTCTTC.

This clonotype occurred once. This chain uses TRBV6-1 with TRBJ2-4; D is possibly TRBD1 or TRBD2 (5 bases each). CDR1 MNHNS and CDR2 SASEGT come from the germline V gene. This CDR3 is built from 16 residues. V gave up 1 base and J gave up 2 bases, with 12 bases separating them. In nucleotides, the CDR3 is TGTGCCAGCAGTGAAGTCTTCGGGGACCCCAAAAACATTCAGTACTTC. Its translation is CASSEVFGDPKNIQYF.

The chain has TRBV7-9 and TRBJ2-5; 8 bases fit TRBD1. V was pared by 4 bases and J by 1 base, with 8 bases of the junction left unmatched. The germline CDR1 and CDR2 sequences are SEHNR and FQNEAQ (reference sequence). This CDR3 region has 16 residues. The CDR3 nucleotides read TGTGCCAGCAGCTCCTACTCGGACAGGGCCCAAGAGACCCAGTACTTC. It translates to CASSSYSDRAQETQYF.

The chain uses TRBV12-3 or TRBV12-4 and TRBJ2-3, with D perhaps TRBD2 (6 bases). CDR3 length: 21 amino acids. V lost 4 bases and J 2 bases, leaving 31 bases between the germline ends. The CDR3 DNA reads TGTGCCAGCAGTTCCCCCTCCTACCTGGGCGGGATATCGCCGGACACAGATACGCAGTATTTT. It encodes CASSSPSYLGGISPDTDTQYF.

The CDR3 here is CSASWDSTNTGELFF. DNA of the CDR3: TGCAGTGCTTCATGGGACTCCACGAACACCGGGGAGCTGTTTTTT. The V call is TRBV20-1, the J call TRBJ2-2; tentatively, D is TRBD2 (6 bases). This CDR3 has 15 amino acids. V gave up 5 bases and J gave up 0 bases, with 13 bases separating them. In germline, CDR1 is DFQATT, CDR2 SNEGSKA (reference sequence).

The rearrangement links TRBV7-2 to TRBJ2-7; maybe TRBD1 (5 bases). The length of the CDR3 is 14 residues. V gave up 3 bases and J gave up 6 bases, with 15 bases separating them. Germline V lookup: CDR1 SGHTA, CDR2 FQGNSA. Here the CDR3 DNA reads TGTGCCAGCAGCTTCCGGCAGGGAACGCGCGAGCAGTACTTC. Translated, it gives CASSFRQGTREQYF.

Written as DNA, the CDR3 is TGTGCCAGCAGCTTACCTTCGGGACAGCAAGAGACCCAGTACTTC. As protein: CASSLPSGQQETQYF. The genes are TRBV7-2 and TRBJ2-5; 7 bases are shared with TRBD1. V was pared by 2 bases and J by 2 bases, with 5 bases of the junction left unmatched. CDR3 length equals 15 residues. Germline V CDR1 and CDR2: SGHTA, FQGNSA.